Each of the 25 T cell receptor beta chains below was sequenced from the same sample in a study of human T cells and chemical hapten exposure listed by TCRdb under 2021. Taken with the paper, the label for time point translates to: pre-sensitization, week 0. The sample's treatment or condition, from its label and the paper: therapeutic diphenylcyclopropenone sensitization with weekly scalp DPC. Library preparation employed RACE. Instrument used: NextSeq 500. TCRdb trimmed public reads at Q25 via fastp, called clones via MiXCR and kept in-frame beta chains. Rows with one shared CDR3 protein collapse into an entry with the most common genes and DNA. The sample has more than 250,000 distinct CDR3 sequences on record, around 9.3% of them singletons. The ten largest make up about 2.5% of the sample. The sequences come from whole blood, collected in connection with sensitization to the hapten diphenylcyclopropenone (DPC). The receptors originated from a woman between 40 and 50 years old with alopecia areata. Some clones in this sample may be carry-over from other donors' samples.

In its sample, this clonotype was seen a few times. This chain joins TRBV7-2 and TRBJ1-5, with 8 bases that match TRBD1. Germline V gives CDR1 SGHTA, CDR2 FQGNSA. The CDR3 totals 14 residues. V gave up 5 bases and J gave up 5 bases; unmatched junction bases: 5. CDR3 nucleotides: TGTGCCAGCAGCCCCCACAGGGGGGATCAGCCCCAGCATTTT. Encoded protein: CASSPHRGDQPQHF.

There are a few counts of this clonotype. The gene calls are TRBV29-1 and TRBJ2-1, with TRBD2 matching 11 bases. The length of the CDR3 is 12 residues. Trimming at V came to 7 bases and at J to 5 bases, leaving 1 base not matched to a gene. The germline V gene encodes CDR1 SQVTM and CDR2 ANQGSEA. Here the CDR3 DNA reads TGCAGCGCGGGACTAGCGGACAATGAGCAGTTCTTC. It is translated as CSAGLADNEQFF.

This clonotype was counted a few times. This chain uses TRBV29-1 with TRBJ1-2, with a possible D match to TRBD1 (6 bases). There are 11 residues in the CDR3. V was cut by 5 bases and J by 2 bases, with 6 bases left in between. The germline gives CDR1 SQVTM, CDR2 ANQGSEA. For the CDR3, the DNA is TGCAGCGTTACAGGGAACTATGGCTACACCTTC. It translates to CSVTGNYGYTF.

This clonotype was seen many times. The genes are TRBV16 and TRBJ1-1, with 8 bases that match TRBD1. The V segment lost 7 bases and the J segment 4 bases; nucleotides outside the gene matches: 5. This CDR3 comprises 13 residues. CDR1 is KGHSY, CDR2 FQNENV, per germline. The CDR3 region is CASNDRGITEAFF. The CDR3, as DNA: TGTGCCAGCAACGACAGGGGAATCACTGAAGCTTTCTTT.

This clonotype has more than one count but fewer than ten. DNA for the CDR3: TGTGCCAGTAGTAGAGACCCGGGACTAGCGGGAGGGGGCAATGAGCAGTTCTTC. It translates to CASSRDPGLAGGGNEQFF. The rearrangement uses TRBV19 and TRBJ2-1; 16 bases are a match to TRBD2. Looked up from germline, CDR1 is LNHDA and CDR2 is SQIVND (reference sequence). Trimming removed 4 bases from V and 6 bases from J; junction bases left unmatched: 9. CDR3 length equals 18 residues.

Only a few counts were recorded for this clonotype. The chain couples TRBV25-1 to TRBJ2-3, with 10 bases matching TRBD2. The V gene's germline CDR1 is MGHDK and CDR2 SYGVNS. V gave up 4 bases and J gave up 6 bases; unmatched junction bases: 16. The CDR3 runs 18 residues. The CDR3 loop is CASSAAPGTSVSRDTQYF. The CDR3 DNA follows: TGTGCCAGCAGTGCCGCTCCCGGGACTAGCGTCTCCCGCGATACGCAGTATTTT.

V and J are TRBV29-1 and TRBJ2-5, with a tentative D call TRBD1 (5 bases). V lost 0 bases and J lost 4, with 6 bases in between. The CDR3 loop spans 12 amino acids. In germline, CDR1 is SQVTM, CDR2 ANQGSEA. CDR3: CSVEEGPETQYF. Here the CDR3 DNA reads TGCAGCGTTGAAGAGGGGCCAGAGACCCAGTACTTC.

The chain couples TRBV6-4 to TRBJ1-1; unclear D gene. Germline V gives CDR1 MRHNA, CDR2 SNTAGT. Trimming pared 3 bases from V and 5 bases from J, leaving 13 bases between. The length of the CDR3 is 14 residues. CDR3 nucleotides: TGTGCCAGCAGTGAAAGTCATGCCGCGACTGAAGCTTTCTTT. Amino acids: CASSESHAATEAFF.

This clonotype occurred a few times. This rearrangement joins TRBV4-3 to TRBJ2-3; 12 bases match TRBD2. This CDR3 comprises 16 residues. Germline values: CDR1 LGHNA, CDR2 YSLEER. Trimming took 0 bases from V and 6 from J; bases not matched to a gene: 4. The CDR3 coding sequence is TGCGCCAGCAGCCAAGACCCTAGCGGGAGGGCCGATACGCAGTATTTT. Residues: CASSQDPSGRADTQYF.

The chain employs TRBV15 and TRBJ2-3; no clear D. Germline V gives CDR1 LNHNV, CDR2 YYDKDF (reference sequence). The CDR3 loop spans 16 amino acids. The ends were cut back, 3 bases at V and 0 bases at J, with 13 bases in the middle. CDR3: CATSRDASASTDTQYF. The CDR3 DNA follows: TGTGCCACCAGCAGGGACGCGAGTGCTAGCACAGATACGCAGTATTTT.

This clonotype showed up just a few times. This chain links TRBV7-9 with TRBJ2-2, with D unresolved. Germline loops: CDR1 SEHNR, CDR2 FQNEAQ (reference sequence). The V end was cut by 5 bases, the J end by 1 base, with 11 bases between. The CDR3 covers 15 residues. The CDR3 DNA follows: TGTGCCAGCAGCCCTCACCCCGAGAACACCGGGGAGCTGTTTTTT. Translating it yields CASSPHPENTGELFF.

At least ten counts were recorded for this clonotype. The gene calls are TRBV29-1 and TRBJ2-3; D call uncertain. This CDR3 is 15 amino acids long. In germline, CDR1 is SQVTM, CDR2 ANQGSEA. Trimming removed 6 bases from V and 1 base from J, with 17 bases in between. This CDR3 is CSVKLEATGTDTQYF. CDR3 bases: TGCAGCGTGAAATTAGAGGCTACGGGCACAGATACGCAGTATTTT.

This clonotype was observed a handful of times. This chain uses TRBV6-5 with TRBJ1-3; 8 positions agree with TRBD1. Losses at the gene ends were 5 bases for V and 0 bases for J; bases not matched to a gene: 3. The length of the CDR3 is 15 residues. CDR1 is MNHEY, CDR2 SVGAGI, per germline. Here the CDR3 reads CASSTGGISGNTIYF. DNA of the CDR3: TGTGCCAGCAGTACAGGGGGGATCTCTGGAAACACCATATATTTT.

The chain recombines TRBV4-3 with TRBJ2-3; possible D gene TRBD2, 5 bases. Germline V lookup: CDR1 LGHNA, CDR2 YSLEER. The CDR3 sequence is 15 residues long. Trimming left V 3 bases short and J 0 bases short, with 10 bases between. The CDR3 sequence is CASSQDFTSTDTQYF. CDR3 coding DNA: TGCGCCAGCAGCCAGGACTTCACTAGCACAGATACGCAGTATTTT.

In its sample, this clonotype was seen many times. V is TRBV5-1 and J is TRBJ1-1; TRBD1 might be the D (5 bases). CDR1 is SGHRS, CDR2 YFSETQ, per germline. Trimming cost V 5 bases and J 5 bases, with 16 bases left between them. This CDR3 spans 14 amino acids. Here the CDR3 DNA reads TGCGCCAGCAGGCAACGGATAGGGGTGACTGAAGCTTTCTTT. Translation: CASRQRIGVTEAFF.

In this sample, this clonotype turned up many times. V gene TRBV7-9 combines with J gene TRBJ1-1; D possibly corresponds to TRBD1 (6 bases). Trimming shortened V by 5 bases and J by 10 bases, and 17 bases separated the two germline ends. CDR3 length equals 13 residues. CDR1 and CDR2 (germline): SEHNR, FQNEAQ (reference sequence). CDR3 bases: TGTGCCAGCAGCCCTAGGGGACAAACCCCAGCTTTCTTT. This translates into CASSPRGQTPAFF.

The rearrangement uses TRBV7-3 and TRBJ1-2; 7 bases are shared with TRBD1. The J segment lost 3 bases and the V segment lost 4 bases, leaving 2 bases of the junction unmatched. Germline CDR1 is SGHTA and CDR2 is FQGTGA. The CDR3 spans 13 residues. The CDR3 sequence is CASSSTGDYGYTF. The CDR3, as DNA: TGTGCCAGCAGCTCTACAGGGGACTATGGCTACACCTTC.

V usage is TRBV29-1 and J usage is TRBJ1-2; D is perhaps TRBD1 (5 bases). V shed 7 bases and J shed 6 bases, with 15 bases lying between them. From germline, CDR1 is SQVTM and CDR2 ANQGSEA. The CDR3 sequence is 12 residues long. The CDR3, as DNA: TGCAGCGCCATTCTGGGGACGGATGGCTACACCTTC. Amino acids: CSAILGTDGYTF.

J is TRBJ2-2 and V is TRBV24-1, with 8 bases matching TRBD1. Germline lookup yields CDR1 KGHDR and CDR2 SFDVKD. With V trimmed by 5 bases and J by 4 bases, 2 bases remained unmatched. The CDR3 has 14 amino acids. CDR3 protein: CATSVTGGTGELFF. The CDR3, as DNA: TGTGCCACCAGTGTAACAGGGGGCACCGGGGAGCTGTTTTTT.

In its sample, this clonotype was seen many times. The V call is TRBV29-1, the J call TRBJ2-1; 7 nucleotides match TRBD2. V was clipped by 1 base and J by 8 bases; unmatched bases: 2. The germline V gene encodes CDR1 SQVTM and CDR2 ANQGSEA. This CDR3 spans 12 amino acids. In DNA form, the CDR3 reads TGCAGCGTTGAAGGGACTAGTGATGAGCAGTTCTTC. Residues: CSVEGTSDEQFF.

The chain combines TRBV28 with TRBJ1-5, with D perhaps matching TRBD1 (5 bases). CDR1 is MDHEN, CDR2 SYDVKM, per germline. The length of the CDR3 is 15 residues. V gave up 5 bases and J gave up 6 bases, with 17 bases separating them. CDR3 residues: CASSPNTGWSQPQHF. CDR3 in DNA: TGTGCCAGCAGTCCAAACACAGGTTGGAGTCAGCCCCAGCATTTT. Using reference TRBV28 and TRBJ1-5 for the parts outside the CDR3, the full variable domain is DVKVTQSSRYLVKRTGEKVFLECVQDMDHENMFWYRQDPGLGLRLIYFSYDVKMKEKGDIPEGYSVSREKKERFSLILESASTNQTSMYLCASSPNTGWSQPQHFGDGTRLSIL.

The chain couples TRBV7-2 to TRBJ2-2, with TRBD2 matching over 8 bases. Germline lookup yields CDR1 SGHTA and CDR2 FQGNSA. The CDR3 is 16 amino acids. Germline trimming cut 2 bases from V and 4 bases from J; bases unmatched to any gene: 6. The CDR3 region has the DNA TGTGCCAGCAGCTTAACAGGGCTAGCGGGCACCGGGGAGCTGTTTTTT. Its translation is CASSLTGLAGTGELFF.

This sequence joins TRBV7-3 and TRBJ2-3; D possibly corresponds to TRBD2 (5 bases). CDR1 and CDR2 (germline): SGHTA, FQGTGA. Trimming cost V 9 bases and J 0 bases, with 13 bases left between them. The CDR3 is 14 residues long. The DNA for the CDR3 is TGTGCCAGTGCTAGCAGTACTAGCACAGATACGCAGTATTTT. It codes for CASASSTSTDTQYF. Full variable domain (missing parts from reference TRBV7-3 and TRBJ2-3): GAGVSQTPSNKVTEKGKYVELRCDPISGHTALYWYRQSLGQGPEFLIYFQGTGAADDSGLPNDRFFAVRPEGSVSTLKIQRTERGDSAVYLCASASSTSTDTQYFGPGTRLTVL.

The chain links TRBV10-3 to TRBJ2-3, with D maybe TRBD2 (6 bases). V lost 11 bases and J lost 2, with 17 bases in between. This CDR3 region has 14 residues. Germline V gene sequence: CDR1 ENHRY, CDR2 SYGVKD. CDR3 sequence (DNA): TGTGCCGTTGGAGGAGGGCCCTCCACAGATACGCAGTATTTT. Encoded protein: CAVGGGPSTDTQYF.

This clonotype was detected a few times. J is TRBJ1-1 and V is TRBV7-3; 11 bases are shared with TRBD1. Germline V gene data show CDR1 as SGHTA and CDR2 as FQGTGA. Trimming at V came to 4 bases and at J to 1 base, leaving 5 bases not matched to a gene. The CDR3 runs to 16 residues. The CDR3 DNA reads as TGTGCCAGCAGCTCCGGACAGGGGGCGGAGAACACTGAAGCTTTCTTT. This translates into CASSSGQGAENTEAFF.